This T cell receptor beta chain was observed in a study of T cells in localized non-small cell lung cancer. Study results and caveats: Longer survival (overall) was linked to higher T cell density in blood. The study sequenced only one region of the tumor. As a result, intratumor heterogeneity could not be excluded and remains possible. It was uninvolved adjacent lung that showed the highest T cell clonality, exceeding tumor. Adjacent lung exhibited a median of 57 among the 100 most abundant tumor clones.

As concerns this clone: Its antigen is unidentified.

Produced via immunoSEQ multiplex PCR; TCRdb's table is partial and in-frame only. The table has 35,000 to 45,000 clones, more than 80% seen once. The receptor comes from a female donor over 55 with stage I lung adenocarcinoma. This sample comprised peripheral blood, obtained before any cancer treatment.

Here the CDR3 reads CASSKGRDQPQHF. CDR3 nucleotides: TGCGCCAGCAGCAAGGGGCGCGATCAGCCCCAGCATTTT. The chain is built from TRBV5-1 and TRBJ1-5; TRBD1 might be the D (5 bases). The CDR3 covers 13 residues. Trimming cost V 4 bases and J 5 bases, with 10 bases left between them. Germline lookup yields CDR1 SGHRS and CDR2 YFSETQ.